The source of this T cell receptor beta chain is a study of cytomegalovirus exposure and HLA in healthy donors. Whole-study context: Counted in an early data release were about 85 million unique TCRs from HLA-typed donors. Study-wide results and caveats: In a later analysis, parvovirus B19, influenza, CMV and Epstein-Barr virus appeared linked to several top co-occurrence clusters. In a later analysis, donors in an Asian-associated ancestry cluster reportedly had fewer N-insertions in productive TCRs than the cohort mean.

There are 14 residues in the CDR3. Trimming stripped 8 bases from V and 2 bases from J, with 13 bases between. Germline CDR1 MNHEY, CDR2 SVGAGI. Primers for the PCR totalled 60 Vbeta and 13 Jbeta. The table came from immunoSEQ multiplex PCR; TCRdb's copy has only in-frame clones and leaves some out. Here the sample spans 100,000 to 150,000 clones, around 74% being singletons. Note on this clone: Its matching antigen is unknown.

The sequenced material came from PBMCs. The clonotype originates from a woman in her forties or fifties in good health and CMV-seropositive. The chain carries TRBV6-5 and TRBJ1-3; TRBD1 might be the D (5 bases). The CDR3 DNA is TGTGCCAGCGCCTCAGGGCAGACTGGAAACACCATATATTTT. This translates into CASASGQTGNTIYF.